In this sample, the clone carrying this TCR beta chain turned up a few times. The data were obtained in a study of OX40 agonist ivuxolimab in advanced cancers. Across the study: Hepatocellular carcinoma, melanoma, renal cell or head and neck cancer affected the dose-escalation patients. Three patients got partial responses; one had hepatocellular carcinoma and two had cutaneous melanoma.

Generated by immunoSEQ multiplex PCR, the TCRdb table keeps only in-frame clones and is missing some. The table records 48,000 or so clones, roughly 81% of them present only once. This CDR3 is 16 amino acids long. CDR1 and CDR2 from the germline V gene are SGHRS and YFSETQ. Deletions cut 4 bases from V and 2 bases from J, with 19 bases between. The sample here was CD4+ or CD8+ T cells sorted from blood, taken in a trial of the OX40 agonist ivuxolimab. The rearrangement uses TRBV5-1 and TRBJ2-7; D is perhaps TRBD2 (6 bases). This receptor was identified in an adult with an advanced solid tumor such as melanoma, head and neck, liver or kidney cancer. The CDR3 nucleotides read TGCGCCAGCAGCCTGGGTGGAGCGGGCCCCACCTACGAGCAGTACTTC. Residues: CASSLGGAGPTYEQYF.